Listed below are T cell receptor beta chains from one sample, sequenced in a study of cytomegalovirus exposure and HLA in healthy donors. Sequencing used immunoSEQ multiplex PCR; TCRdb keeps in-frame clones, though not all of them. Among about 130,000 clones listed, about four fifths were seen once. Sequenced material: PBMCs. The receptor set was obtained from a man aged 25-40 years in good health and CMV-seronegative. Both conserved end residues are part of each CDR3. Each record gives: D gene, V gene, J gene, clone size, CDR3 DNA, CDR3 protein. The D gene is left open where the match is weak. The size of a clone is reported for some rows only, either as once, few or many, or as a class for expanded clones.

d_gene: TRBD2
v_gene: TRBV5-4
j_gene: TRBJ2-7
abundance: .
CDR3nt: TGTGCCAGCAGCTTGCCTAGCGGGGGGTCAAAGGCCTACGAGCAGTACTTC
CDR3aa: CASSLPSGGSKAYEQYF

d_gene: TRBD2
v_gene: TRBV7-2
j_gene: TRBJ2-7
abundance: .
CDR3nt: TGTGCCAGCAGCCCCCACGGCGGGGGGGTTGCCTACGAGCAGTACTTC
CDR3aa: CASSPHGGGVAYEQYF

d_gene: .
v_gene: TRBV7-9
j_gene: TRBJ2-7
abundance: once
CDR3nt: TGTTCCAGCAGCTTAGGGCAGGGTCGTTCGTTCGAGCAGTACTTC
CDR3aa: CSSSLGQGRSFEQYF

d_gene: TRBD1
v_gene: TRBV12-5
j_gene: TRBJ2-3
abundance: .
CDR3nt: TGTGCTAGTGGCCAAGGGGGCTCGACAGATACGCAGTATTTT
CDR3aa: CASGQGGSTDTQYF

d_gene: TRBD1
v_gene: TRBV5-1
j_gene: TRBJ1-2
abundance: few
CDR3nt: TGCGCCAGCAGCGCTACAGGGGACTATGGCTACACCTTC
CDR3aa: CASSATGDYGYTF

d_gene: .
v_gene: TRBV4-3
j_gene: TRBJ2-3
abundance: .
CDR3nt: TGCGCCAGCAGCCAAGGAGGGCAGTACAACACAGATACGCAGTATTTT
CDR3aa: CASSQGGQYNTDTQYF

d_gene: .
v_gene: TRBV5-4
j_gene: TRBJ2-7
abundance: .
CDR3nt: TGTGCCAGCAGCTTGGATTACGGGAGCTCCTACGAGCAGTACTTC
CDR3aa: CASSLDYGSSYEQYF

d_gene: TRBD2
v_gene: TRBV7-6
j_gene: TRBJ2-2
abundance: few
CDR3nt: TGTGCCAGCAGCGATAAAGTAATTGGAGCGGGATTAGCTACCAACACCGGGGAGCTGTTTTTT
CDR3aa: CASSDKVIGAGLATNTGELFF

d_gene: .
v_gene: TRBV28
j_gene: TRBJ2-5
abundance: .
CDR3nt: TGTGCCAGCAGTTTAGTAGCGCCACAAGAGACCCAGTACTTC
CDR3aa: CASSLVAPQETQYF

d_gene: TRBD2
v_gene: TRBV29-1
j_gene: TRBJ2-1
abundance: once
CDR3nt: TGCAGCGTTAATAGGCGGGAGGGTACCGTTGAGCAGTTCTTC
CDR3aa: CSVNRREGTVEQFF

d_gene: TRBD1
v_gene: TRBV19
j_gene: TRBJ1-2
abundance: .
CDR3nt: TGTGCCAGTAGCTCCGGGACAGATAGACTTCTACTTCTTGGCTACACCTTC
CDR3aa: CASSSGTDRLLLLGYTF

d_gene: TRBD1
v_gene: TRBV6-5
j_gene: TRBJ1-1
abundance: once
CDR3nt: TGTGCCAGCAGGCCGGGACAGAGATACACTGAAGCTTTCTTT
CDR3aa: CASRPGQRYTEAFF

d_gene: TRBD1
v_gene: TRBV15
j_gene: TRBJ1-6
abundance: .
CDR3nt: TGTGCCACCAGCAGAGGAACAGGGGATGCCCTCCACTTT
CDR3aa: CATSRGTGDALHF

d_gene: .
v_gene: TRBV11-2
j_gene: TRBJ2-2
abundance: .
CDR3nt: TGTGCCAGCAGCCTGGGCGGGGCCATACGCGGGGAGCTGTTTTTT
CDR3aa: CASSLGGAIRGELFF

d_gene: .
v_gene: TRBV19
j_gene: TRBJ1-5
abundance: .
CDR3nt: TGTGCCAGTAGACGGGGGAGTCATAGCAATCAGCCCCAGCATTTT
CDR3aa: CASRRGSHSNQPQHF

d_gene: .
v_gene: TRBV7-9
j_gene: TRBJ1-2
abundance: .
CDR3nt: TGTGCCAGCAGCCGAGAGGTCCCCGGCTACACCTTC
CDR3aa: CASSREVPGYTF

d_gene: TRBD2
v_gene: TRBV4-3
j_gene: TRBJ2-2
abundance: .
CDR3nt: TGCGCCAGCAGCCAGGCTAGCGGGACCTACACCGGGGAGCTGTTTTTT
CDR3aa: CASSQASGTYTGELFF

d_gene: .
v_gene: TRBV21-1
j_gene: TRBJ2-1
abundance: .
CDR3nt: TGTGCCAACCATAGCGGGAGGCGGGACAATGAGCAGTTCTTC
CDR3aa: CANHSGRRDNEQFF

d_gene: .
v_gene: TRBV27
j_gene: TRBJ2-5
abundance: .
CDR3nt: TGTGCCAGCAGTTTGTATTACCAAGAGACCCAGTACTTC
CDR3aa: CASSLYYQETQYF

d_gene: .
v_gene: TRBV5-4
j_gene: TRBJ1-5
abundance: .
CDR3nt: TGTGCCAGCAGCTCGGGGGGCGAGCAGCCCCAGCATTTT
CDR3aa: CASSSGGEQPQHF

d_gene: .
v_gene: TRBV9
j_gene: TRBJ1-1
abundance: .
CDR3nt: TGTGCCAGCAGCGCTGGGCGGGGTCACACTGAAGCTTTCTTT
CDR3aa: CASSAGRGHTEAFF

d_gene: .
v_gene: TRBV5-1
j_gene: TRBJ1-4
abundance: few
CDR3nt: TGCGCCAGCAGCTTTGCCGGCCTCGAGGGAAAACTGTTTTTT
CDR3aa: CASSFAGLEGKLFF

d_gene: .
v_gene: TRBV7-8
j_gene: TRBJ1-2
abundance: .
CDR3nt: TGTGCCAGCAGCTCGACCCGGGATGGCTATGGCTACACCTTC
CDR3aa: CASSSTRDGYGYTF

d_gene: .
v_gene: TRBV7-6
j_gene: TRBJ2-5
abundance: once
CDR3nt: TGTGCCAGCAGCTTAACGTTCGCGACACCCCAAGAGACCCAGTACTTC
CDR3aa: CASSLTFATPQETQYF